The 27 T cell receptor beta chains in this list originate from one sample, sequenced in a study of cytomegalovirus exposure and HLA in healthy donors. PCR involved 60 Vbeta and 13 Jbeta primers. Clones were sequenced by immunoSEQ multiplex PCR, and TCRdb holds only the in-frame ones, with some missing. The sample includes roughly 120,000 clones, over 60% of them seen just once. The material sequenced was PBMCs. Receptors originate from a human donor in good health.

The rearrangement uses TRBV7-9 and TRBJ1-2; possible D gene TRBD1, 5 bases. This CDR3 has 12 amino acids. Trimming cost V 4 bases and J 5 bases, with 8 bases left between them. Germline V lookup: CDR1 SEHNR, CDR2 FQNEAQ (reference sequence). The CDR3 loop is CASSYQGYGYTF. In nucleotides, the CDR3 is TGTGCCAGCAGCTATCAGGGTTATGGCTACACCTTC.

This rearrangement joins TRBV19 to TRBJ1-6; D uncertain. Germline V gene data show CDR1 as LNHDA and CDR2 as SQIVND (reference sequence). Trimming left V 7 bases short and J 5 bases short, with 15 bases between. The CDR3 has 15 amino acids. The CDR3 region has the DNA TGTGCCAGTACCGTGCGGGGATCCGATAATTCACCCCTCCACTTT. Translation gives CASTVRGSDNSPLHF. Supplemented by reference TRBV19 and TRBJ1-6, the full variable domain reads DGGITQSPKYLFRKEGQNVTLSCEQNLNHDAMYWYRQDPGQGLRLIYYSQIVNDFQKGDIAEGYSVSREKKESFPLTVTSAQKNPTAFYLCASTVRGSDNSPLHFGNGTRLTVT.

The V and J genes are TRBV5-1 and TRBJ1-4; 10 positions match TRBD1. Germline loops: CDR1 SGHRS, CDR2 YFSETQ. V lost 4 bases and J lost 7; bases outside the gene matches: 4. The CDR3 contains 14 residues. CDR3 sequence: CASSTGTGAEKLFF. The CDR3 nucleotides read TGCGCCAGCAGCACCGGGACAGGGGCTGAAAAACTGTTTTTT.

This chain joins TRBV27 and TRBJ2-1; D not resolved. The CDR3 has 14 residues. Germline CDR1 and CDR2: MNHEY and SMNVEV (reference sequence). Between the trimmed V and J ends, which lost 3 bases and 3 bases, there was a span of 9 bases. CDR3 sequence: CASSFVPVYNEQFF. The CDR3 bases are TGTGCCAGCAGTTTCGTTCCAGTCTACAATGAGCAGTTCTTC.

This clone was picked up a small number of times. CDR3 DNA sequence: TGTGCCAGCAGTTTCGACGACAGAGTACGAAATCAGCCCCAGCATTTT. Amino acids: CASSFDDRVRNQPQHF. The chain joins TRBV6-6 to TRBJ1-5; possible D gene TRBD1, 5 bases. CDR1 MNHNY and CDR2 SVGAGI come from the germline V gene (reference sequence). CDR3 length equals 16 residues. V dropped 4 bases and J dropped 4 bases, with 17 bases sitting between them.

The rearrangement joins TRBV10-1 to TRBJ2-1, with D maybe TRBD2 (5 bases). Germline CDR1 is WNHNN and CDR2 is SYGVQD (reference sequence). The CDR3 totals 16 residues. The ends were cut back, 3 bases at V and 7 bases at J, with 19 bases in the middle. CDR3 bases: TGCGCCAGCAGTGATGAGAGGGCGGCGGGTAAAAATGAGCAGTTCTTC. It specifies CASSDERAAGKNEQFF.

V is TRBV28 and J is TRBJ2-2, with 11 nucleotides matching TRBD2. The trim removed 6 bases at V and 7 bases at J, leaving 4 bases unmatched. Germline-derived CDR1 and CDR2 are MDHEN and SYDVKM. The CDR3 has 14 residues. The CDR3 is CASSHGTSGGELFF. CDR3 nucleotides: TGTGCCAGCAGCCACGGGACTAGCGGCGGGGAGCTGTTTTTT.

V and J are TRBV7-9 and TRBJ2-3, with D possibly TRBD2 on 5 matching bases. This CDR3 region has 16 residues. Trimming removed 3 bases from V and 0 bases from J, with 13 bases in between. Germline CDR1 and CDR2: SEHNR and FQNEAQ (reference sequence). CDR3 coding DNA: TGTGCCAGCAGCTTCCTCCTAGGGAGTAGCACAGATACGCAGTATTTT. It yields the protein CASSFLLGSSTDTQYF.

The V call is TRBV5-1, the J call TRBJ1-6; tentative D call: TRBD1 (5 bases). Between the trimmed V and J ends, which lost 7 bases and 8 bases, there was a span of 16 bases. The CDR3 consists of 14 residues. The germline gives CDR1 SGHRS, CDR2 YFSETQ. The CDR3 DNA follows: TGCGCCAGCGCTGATGCAGGGTTGCATTCACCCCTCCACTTT. Protein sequence: CASADAGLHSPLHF. The full variable domain, in which reference TRBV5-1 and TRBJ1-6 provide the parts outside the CDR3, is KAGVTQTPRYLIKTRGQQVTLSCSPISGHRSVSWYQQTPGQGLQFLFEYFSETQRNKGNFPGRFSGRQFSNSRSEMNVSTLELGDSALYLCASADAGLHSPLHFGNGTRLTVT.

The gene calls are TRBV9 and TRBJ2-2; 15 bases fit TRBD2. Trimming removed 4 bases from V and 2 bases from J; junction bases left unmatched: 6. CDR3 length: 18 amino acids. In germline, CDR1 is SGDLS, CDR2 YYNGEE. CDR3: CASSLGLAGGLNTGELFF. CDR3 nucleotide sequence: TGTGCCAGCAGCCTAGGACTAGCGGGGGGGCTAAACACCGGGGAGCTGTTTTTT.

The V and J genes are TRBV2 and TRBJ2-3, with 10 bases that match TRBD2. V shed 6 bases and J 1 base; nucleotides not matched to a gene: 10. The CDR3 length is 17 residues. Germline V gene lookup returns CDR1 SNHLY and CDR2 FYNNEI. CDR3 coding DNA: TGTGCCAGCAGACTAGCGGGGTCGCTTCGGGGCACAGATACGCAGTATTTT. Its translation: CASRLAGSLRGTDTQYF.

In this sample, this clone turned up a few times. V and J are TRBV6-5 and TRBJ1-5; D not certain. CDR1 MNHEY and CDR2 SVGAGI come from the germline V gene. This CDR3 comprises 16 residues. Trimming took off 2 bases at V and 0 bases at J, with 11 bases between the two ends. Here the CDR3 DNA reads TGTGCCAGCAGTTACGGTCCGGGAGATAGCAATCAGCCCCAGCATTTT. Protein: CASSYGPGDSNQPQHF.

The rearrangement joins TRBV27 to TRBJ1-2; a possible D gene is TRBD1 (5 bases). The CDR3 sequence is 15 residues long. Deletions cut 6 bases from V and 8 bases from J, with 22 bases between. Per germline, CDR1 MNHEY and CDR2 SMNVEV (reference sequence). This chain's CDR3 is CASRHTGGVGTGYTF. In DNA form, the CDR3 reads TGTGCCAGCAGACATACAGGCGGGGTTGGTACGGGCTACACCTTC.

The chain is built from TRBV7-8 and TRBJ2-3; the D is unclear. The CDR3 spans 11 residues. Trimming shortened V by 3 bases and J by 6 bases, and 4 bases separated the two germline ends. Germline CDR1 is SGHVS and CDR2 is FQNEAQ. This chain's CDR3 is CASSFYDTQYF. DNA of the CDR3: TGTGCCAGCAGCTTCTACGATACGCAGTATTTT.

This rearrangement joins TRBV7-9 to TRBJ2-7; TRBD1 matches at 7 bases. Germline CDR1 SEHNR, CDR2 FQNEAQ (reference sequence). The CDR3 extends over 19 amino acids. With V trimmed by 5 bases and J by 7 bases, 26 bases remained unmatched. CDR3 residues: CASSEPTDRRPYIGPEQYF. In DNA form, the CDR3 reads TGTGCCAGCAGCGAACCCACGGACAGGAGACCTTATATTGGACCAGAGCAGTACTTC. The whole variable domain, remainder taken from reference TRBV7-9 and TRBJ2-7, is DTGVSQNPRHKITKRGQNVTFRCDPISEHNRLYWYRQTLGQGPEFLTYFQNEAQLEKSRLLSDRFSAERPKGSFSTLEIQRTEQGDSAMYLCASSEPTDRRPYIGPEQYFGPGTRLTVT.

CDR3 coding DNA: TGTGCCACCAGCAATGGGAGTGCAACTAATGAAAAACTGTTTTTT. Translating gives CATSNGSATNEKLFF. The J gene is TRBJ1-4, the V gene TRBV15, with D uncertain. The CDR3 is 15 amino acids. Trimming stripped 4 bases from V and 0 bases from J, with 9 bases between. CDR1 and CDR2 (germline): LNHNV, YYDKDF (reference sequence).

The chain carries TRBV11-2 and TRBJ1-2, with 8 positions matching TRBD1. CDR3 size: 14 residues. After removal of 2 bases from V and 3 bases from J, the junction contained 2 bases not matched to a gene. The germline V gene encodes CDR1 SGHAT and CDR2 FQNNGV. CDR3 amino acids: CASSLQGAYYGYTF. The DNA of the CDR3 is TGTGCCAGCAGCTTACAGGGGGCATACTATGGCTACACCTTC.

The V and J genes are TRBV7-9 and TRBJ1-1; TRBD1 aligns across 7 bases. Germline V gene data show CDR1 as SEHNR and CDR2 as FQNEAQ (reference sequence). The CDR3 length is 11 residues. V lost 3 bases and J lost 8; bases outside the gene matches: 0. CDR3 bases: TGTGCCAGCAGCTTGGGACAGGAAGCTTTCTTT. Protein product: CASSLGQEAFF.

A word on this clone: This sample also contains other DNA sequences that code for the same CDR3. V is TRBV7-9 and J is TRBJ1-2; a possible D gene is TRBD1 (5 bases). The V and J ends lost 3 bases and 3 bases respectively, with 8 bases between them. Germline CDR1 reads SEHNR; CDR2 reads FQNEAQ (reference sequence). The CDR3 sequence is 13 residues long. CDR3 in DNA: TGTGCCAGCAGCTTGTGGGGGGACTATGGCTACACCTTC. It translates to CASSLWGDYGYTF.

The chain carries TRBV7-9 and TRBJ1-1; D possibly corresponds to TRBD1 (6 bases). Trimming left V 5 bases short and J 1 base short, with 8 bases between. Germline V gives CDR1 SEHNR, CDR2 FQNEAQ (reference sequence). CDR3 size: 13 residues. The CDR3 DNA reads as TGTGCCAGCAGCCCAGGGGAGAACACTGAAGCTTTCTTT. Translating gives CASSPGENTEAFF.

This chain uses TRBV6-5 with TRBJ1-2; possibly TRBD1 for D (6 bases). The V and J ends lost 8 bases and 5 bases respectively, with 15 bases between them. The CDR3 consists of 13 residues. CDR1 is MNHEY and CDR2 is SVGAGI in the germline V gene. CDR3 residues: CASVTGQFYGYTF. CDR3 DNA sequence: TGTGCCAGCGTAACTGGACAGTTTTATGGCTACACCTTC.

This clone has only a few counts. The J gene is TRBJ1-1, the V gene TRBV15; 7 bases line up with TRBD1. Germline CDR1 and CDR2: LNHNV and YYDKDF (reference sequence). This CDR3 has 15 residues. The ends lost 2 bases at V and 14 bases at J; junction bases unmatched: 17. CDR3 loop: CATSRPGGYEGRSFF. DNA of the CDR3: TGTGCCACCAGCAGACCAGGGGGGTATGAGGGGAGGTCATTCTTT.

The chain is built from TRBV19 and TRBJ1-2; 8 bases are shared with TRBD1. With 3 bases clipped from V and 6 bases from J, the junction kept 3 bases outside the gene matches. The CDR3 contains 13 residues. The germline V gene encodes CDR1 LNHDA and CDR2 SQIVND (reference sequence). This CDR3 reads CASSILQGDGYTF. The CDR3 DNA reads as TGTGCCAGTAGTATCCTACAGGGGGATGGCTACACCTTC. Based on the CDR3 plus reference TRBV19 and TRBJ1-2, the full variable domain is DGGITQSPKYLFRKEGQNVTLSCEQNLNHDAMYWYRQDPGQGLRLIYYSQIVNDFQKGDIAEGYSVSREKKESFPLTVTSAQKNPTAFYLCASSILQGDGYTFGSGTRLTVV.

The V call is TRBV6-5, the J call TRBJ2-7; D may be TRBD1 (5 bases). The CDR3 is 14 residues long. The V end lost 5 bases, the J end lost 0 bases, and 11 bases lay between the germline ends. The V gene's germline CDR1 is MNHEY and CDR2 SVGAGI. The CDR3: CASSRQKSSYEQYF. CDR3 DNA sequence: TGTGCCAGCAGTCGACAGAAAAGCTCCTACGAGCAGTACTTC.

The rearrangement uses TRBV10-3 and TRBJ2-3; weak D call: TRBD2 (5 bases). CDR1 is ENHRY and CDR2 is SYGVKD in the germline V gene. The CDR3 contains 14 residues. Trimming pared 3 bases from V and 1 base from J, leaving 8 bases between. The CDR3 region is CAISDIGGTDTQYF. In DNA form, the CDR3 reads TGTGCCATCAGTGACATCGGGGGCACAGATACGCAGTATTTT.

CDR3 sequence reads: CAISEGSGRADTQYF. The CDR3 bases are TGTGCCATCAGTGAGGGGTCGGGGAGGGCAGATACGCAGTATTTT. The chain is built from TRBV10-3 and TRBJ2-3; TRBD2 matches at 7 bases. CDR1 is ENHRY and CDR2 is SYGVKD in the germline V gene. V shed 2 bases and J 4 bases; nucleotides not matched to a gene: 6. The CDR3 consists of 15 residues.

This sequence joins TRBV29-1 and TRBJ1-4; 12 bases are a match to TRBD1. This CDR3 is 14 amino acids long. The V gene's germline CDR1 is SQVTM and CDR2 ANQGSEA. Trimming cost V 0 bases and J 8 bases; bases outside gene matches: 1. CDR3: CSVEEGTGGEKLFF. DNA for the CDR3: TGCAGCGTTGAAGAGGGGACAGGGGGCGAAAAACTGTTTTTT.